This TCR beta chain was observed in a study of T cell repertoires in cytomegalovirus infection. Study-wide results and caveats: HLA-C-restricted CMV clonotypes gave the most frequent clonotype in two of eight donors. Using cumulative public TCR beta family frequency, the authors identified those who carried CMV together with the relevant HLA.

TCRdb re-derived calls from the reads in MiXCR, one entry per CDR3 protein. The sample includes under 200,000 distinct CDR3 sequences, 17% of them seen just once. This clonotype was recorded a few times. The antigen is not known. The sequenced sample was CD8+ T cells from PBMCs. The TCR originated in a human donor in good health (CMV status not recorded). Some clones in this sample may be carry-over from other donors' samples.

CDR3 sequence (DNA): TGCAGCGTTGAAGATCAGGGGAGGCAGGCGGTGGGGGATGAGCAGTTCTTC. This codes for CSVEDQGRQAVGDEQFF. This chain uses TRBV29-1 with TRBJ2-1; either TRBD1 or TRBD2 may fit D (6 bases each). CDR1 and CDR2 (germline): SQVTM, ANQGSEA. The CDR3 is made up of 17 amino acids. V was pared by 0 bases and J by 8 bases, with 23 bases between.